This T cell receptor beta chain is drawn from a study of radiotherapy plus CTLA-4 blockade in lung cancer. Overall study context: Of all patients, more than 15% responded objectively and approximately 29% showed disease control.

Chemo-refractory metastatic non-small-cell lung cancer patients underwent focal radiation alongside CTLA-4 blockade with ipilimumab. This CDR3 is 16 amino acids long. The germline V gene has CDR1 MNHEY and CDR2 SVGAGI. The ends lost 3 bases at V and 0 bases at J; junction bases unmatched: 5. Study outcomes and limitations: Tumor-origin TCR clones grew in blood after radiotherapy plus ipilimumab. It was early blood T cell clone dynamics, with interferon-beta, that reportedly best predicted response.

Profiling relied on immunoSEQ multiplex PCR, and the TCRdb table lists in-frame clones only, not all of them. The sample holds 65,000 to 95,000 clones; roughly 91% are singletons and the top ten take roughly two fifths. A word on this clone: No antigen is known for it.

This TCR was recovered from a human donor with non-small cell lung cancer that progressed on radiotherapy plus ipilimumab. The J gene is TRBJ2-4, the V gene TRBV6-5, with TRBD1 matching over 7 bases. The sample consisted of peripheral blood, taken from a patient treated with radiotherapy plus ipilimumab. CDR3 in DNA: TGTGCCAGCAGTTATGAACAGGGGATAGCCAAAAACATTCAGTACTTC. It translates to CASSYEQGIAKNIQYF.